Shown below are 29 T cell receptor beta chains from a single sample sequenced in a study of blood T cell repertoires in COVID-19. Profiled with immunoSEQ multiplex PCR; TCRdb holds only in-frame clones, not every one. The sample lists roughly 100,000 clones, 80% seen once, with under 20% in the top ten. Sample: peripheral blood. These receptors all stem from a human donor in a cohort sampled during active COVID-19.

The V gene is TRBV7-9, the J gene TRBJ2-1, with D unclear. The CDR3 runs 11 residues. Trimming left V 3 bases short and J 5 bases short, with 2 bases between. Germline CDR1 is SEHNR and CDR2 is FQNEAQ (reference sequence). As DNA, the CDR3 is TGTGCCAGCAGCTTCGACAATGAGCAGTTCTTC. This sequence encodes CASSFDNEQFF.

The J gene is TRBJ2-7, the V gene TRBV29-1; 11 bases map to TRBD2. J was trimmed by 0 bases and V by 1 base; bases with no gene match: 2. The V gene's germline CDR1 is SQVTM and CDR2 ANQGSEA. This CDR3 has 15 residues. The CDR3 DNA sequence: TGCAGCGTTGAAGGACTAGCGGGGAGCTCCTACGAGCAGTACTTC. Its translation: CSVEGLAGSSYEQYF.

The chain joins TRBV6-5 to TRBJ2-7; D uncertain. CDR1 and CDR2 from the germline V gene are MNHEY and SVGAGI. This CDR3 is built from 13 residues. The V end was cut by 5 bases, the J end by 4 bases, with 12 bases between. CDR3 sequence: CASSRHVGYEQYF. The CDR3 nucleotides read TGTGCCAGCAGTCGACACGTGGGTTACGAGCAGTACTTC.

V usage is TRBV27 and J usage is TRBJ1-6, with unresolved D. Trimming removed 2 bases at V and 8 bases at J, with 19 bases between. Per the germline V gene, CDR1 is MNHEY and CDR2 is SMNVEV (reference sequence). The CDR3 is 17 residues long. The CDR3 bases are TGTGCCAGCAGTTTAAAGGAGGTACCGGGGTTTTATTCACCCCTCCACTTT. Translation gives CASSLKEVPGFYSPLHF.

The chain joins TRBV4-1 to TRBJ2-7; D uncertain. This CDR3 has 14 amino acids. Germline CDR1 MGHRA, CDR2 YSYEKL. Trimming took off 1 base at V and 0 bases at J, with 7 bases between the two ends. This CDR3 is CASSQGGVSYEQYF. The CDR3 bases are TGCGCCAGCAGCCAAGGCGGCGTCTCCTACGAGCAGTACTTC.

The V and J genes are TRBV11-2 and TRBJ1-1; D unclear. Germline V gene data show CDR1 as SGHAT and CDR2 as FQNNGV. V lost 5 bases and J 3 bases, leaving 19 bases between the germline ends. The CDR3 is 16 amino acids. The CDR3 DNA follows: TGTGCCAGCAGCCCCCAGCGGTCTCTGCGGGACACTGAAGCTTTCTTT. Amino acids: CASSPQRSLRDTEAFF.

The chain employs TRBV2 and TRBJ1-2; 8 nucleotides align to TRBD1. CDR3 length: 14 residues. After removal of 7 bases from V and 0 bases from J, the junction contained 4 bases not matched to a gene. Germline CDR1 SNHLY, CDR2 FYNNEI. Written as DNA, the CDR3 is TGTGCCAGCATTCTGGACAGGGCTAACTATGGCTACACCTTC. Its translation is CASILDRANYGYTF.

The chain uses TRBV21-1 and TRBJ2-3; the table's D call of TRBD1 was not tested on the DNA. TRBV21-1 is a pseudogene segment. There are 17 residues in the CDR3. This CDR3 is CASSKATGGEITDTQYF. Here the CDR3 DNA reads TGTGCCAGCAGCAAAGCAACAGGGGGCGAAATCACAGATACGCAGTATTTT.

This clone appeared once. CDR3: CAGSGQGAGEQFF. The DNA for the CDR3 is TGTGCCGGTTCGGGACAGGGGGCGGGTGAGCAGTTCTTC. The genes are TRBV30 and TRBJ2-1; TRBD1 matches at 12 bases. J was trimmed by 9 bases and V by 8 bases; bases with no gene match: 8. This CDR3 is built from 13 residues. From germline, CDR1 is GTSNPN and CDR2 SVGIG (reference sequence). Full variable domain (missing parts from reference TRBV30 and TRBJ2-1): SQTIHQWPATLVQPVGSPLSLECTVEGTSNPNLYWYRQAAGRGLQLLFYSVGIGQISSEVPQNLSASRPQDRQFILSSKKLLLSDSGFYLCAGSGQGAGEQFFGPGTRLTVL.

This chain joins TRBV7-2 and TRBJ2-7; TRBD2 agrees at 11 bases. This CDR3 has 15 amino acids. Germline CDR1 and CDR2: SGHTA and FQGNSA. Unmatched junction bases numbered 3, after V lost 5 bases and J lost 0 bases. CDR3 DNA: TGTGCCAGCAGCAAGGGACTAGCGGTCTCCTACGAGCAGTACTTC. As protein: CASSKGLAVSYEQYF.

J is TRBJ2-3 and V is TRBV24-1; 9 bases align to TRBD1. V dropped 9 bases and J dropped 4; count of bases not matched to a gene: 10. The CDR3 is made up of 15 amino acids. Germline lookup yields CDR1 KGHDR and CDR2 SFDVKD. The CDR3 here is CATGGTGKVADTQYF. The CDR3 DNA follows: TGTGCCACCGGGGGGACAGGGAAAGTAGCAGATACGCAGTATTTT.

This chain connects TRBV30 to TRBJ2-1; possibly TRBD2 for D (5 bases). The CDR3 runs 12 residues. With 5 bases removed from V and 10 bases from J, the gap between germline ends came to 15 bases. Germline V gene sequence: CDR1 GTSNPN, CDR2 SVGIG (reference sequence). The CDR3 region is CAWAGGRGEQFF. The CDR3 nucleotides are TGTGCCTGGGCTGGCGGTAGAGGGGAGCAGTTCTTC. Full variable domain (outside the CDR3, taken from reference TRBV30 and TRBJ2-1): SQTIHQWPATLVQPVGSPLSLECTVEGTSNPNLYWYRQAAGRGLQLLFYSVGIGQISSEVPQNLSASRPQDRQFILSSKKLLLSDSGFYLCAWAGGRGEQFFGPGTRLTVL.

The chain recombines TRBV5-1 with TRBJ2-6, with D hard to call. This CDR3 has 15 amino acids. The germline V and J ends were trimmed by 0 bases and 1 base, with 5 bases remaining between them. Germline V gene lookup returns CDR1 SGHRS and CDR2 YFSETQ. CDR3 protein: CASSLESSGANVLTF. CDR3 bases: TGCGCCAGCAGCTTGGAGAGTTCTGGGGCCAACGTCCTGACTTTC.

V is TRBV3-1 (or the pseudogene TRBV3-2) and J is TRBJ2-7, with 11 bases that match TRBD2. Germline V gene lookup returns CDR1 LGHDT and CDR2 YNNKEL (reference sequence). The CDR3 totals 15 residues. The V segment lost 7 bases and the J segment 2 bases; nucleotides outside the gene matches: 7. CDR3 in amino acids: CASTQGTSGAYEQYF. In nucleotides, the CDR3 is TGTGCCAGCACCCAGGGGACTAGCGGCGCCTACGAGCAGTACTTC.

J is TRBJ2-7 and V is TRBV9; 9 bases are shared with TRBD1. Trimming took 4 bases from V and 4 from J; bases not matched to a gene: 9. In germline, CDR1 is SGDLS, CDR2 YYNGEE. The CDR3 is 15 amino acids. The CDR3 spells CASSIAGTGIYEQYF. DNA for the CDR3: TGTGCCAGCAGCATTGCCGGGACAGGGATTTACGAGCAGTACTTC.

The J gene is TRBJ2-7, the V gene TRBV23-1; weak D call: TRBD2 (5 bases). TRBV23-1 is an open reading frame whose function is uncertain. The CDR3 consists of 15 residues. Trimming took off 4 bases at V and 3 bases at J, with 16 bases between the two ends. The DNA for the CDR3 is TGCGCCAGCAGTCCCTCGCAGGATGGGAGCTACGAGCAGTACTTC. Residues: CASSPSQDGSYEQYF.

The chain links TRBV6-2 or TRBV6-3 to TRBJ1-5; D is possibly TRBD1 (6 bases). Trimming took 6 bases from V and 1 from J, leaving 13 bases between them. Looked up from germline, CDR1 is MNHEY and CDR2 is SVGEGT. The CDR3 is 15 residues long. CDR3 nucleotides: TGTGCCAGCAGCCGGGACATACGGAGCAATCAGCCCCAGCATTTT. Protein: CASSRDIRSNQPQHF.

The V call is TRBV28, the J call TRBJ2-7, with D possibly being TRBD1 (6 bases). V shed 6 bases and J shed 1 base, with 16 bases lying between them. The CDR3 loop spans 15 amino acids. The germline V gene encodes CDR1 MDHEN and CDR2 SYDVKM. The CDR3 protein is CASSPAGTLSYEQYF. The CDR3 region has the DNA TGTGCCAGCAGCCCCGCCGGGACACTATCCTACGAGCAGTACTTC.

The genes are TRBV10-3 and TRBJ2-7; no clear D. Germline CDR1 and CDR2: ENHRY and SYGVKD. The V end lost 2 bases, the J end lost 5 bases, and 10 bases lay between the germline ends. The CDR3 covers 13 residues. The CDR3 spells CAISERGEDEQYF. The CDR3 DNA reads as TGTGCCATCAGTGAGCGAGGAGAGGACGAGCAGTACTTC.

As to this clone: Other DNA sequences of this sample code for an identical CDR3. The V call is TRBV5-1, the J call TRBJ1-2; maybe TRBD1 (5 bases). Germline lookup yields CDR1 SGHRS and CDR2 YFSETQ. CDR3 length: 14 amino acids. Trimming took off 4 bases at V and 0 bases at J, with 10 bases between the two ends. As DNA, the CDR3 is TGCGCCAGCAGCCCCGACAGAGCTAACTATGGCTACACCTTC. Its translation: CASSPDRANYGYTF.

This chain links TRBV30 with TRBJ1-1, with no clear D. Germline lookup yields CDR1 GTSNPN and CDR2 SVGIG (reference sequence). The ends were cut back, 0 bases at V and 1 base at J, with 9 bases in the middle. The CDR3 contains 14 residues. CDR3 coding DNA: TGTGCCTGGAGTGTAGTAGAGGGGAACACTGAAGCTTTCTTT. Residues: CAWSVVEGNTEAFF.

V usage is TRBV4-1 and J usage is TRBJ2-7, with TRBD2 as a possible D gene (6 bases). The CDR3 loop spans 16 amino acids. The V end was cut by 3 bases, the J end by 4 bases, with 19 bases between. Per the germline V gene, CDR1 is MGHRA and CDR2 is YSYEKL. The CDR3 loop is CASSQGSGTLQYEQYF. The CDR3 DNA reads TGCGCCAGCAGCCAGGGTTCCGGGACTCTACAATACGAGCAGTACTTC.

The chain combines TRBV9 with TRBJ1-1, with 8 bases fitting TRBD1. The ends lost 3 bases at V and 5 bases at J; junction bases unmatched: 12. There are 16 residues in the CDR3. CDR1 is SGDLS, CDR2 YYNGEE, per germline. The CDR3 loop is CASSAHPAQGGTEAFF. Written as DNA, the CDR3 is TGTGCCAGCAGCGCCCACCCGGCACAGGGGGGGACTGAAGCTTTCTTT.

Only a few counts were recorded for this clone. The chain employs TRBV28 and TRBJ1-5; D uncertain. In germline, CDR1 is MDHEN, CDR2 SYDVKM. This CDR3 contains 12 residues. V lost 7 bases to trimming and J lost 7 bases, with 11 bases between them. Here the CDR3 reads CASISRRQPQHF. The CDR3 region has the DNA TGTGCCAGCATCTCACGGAGGCAGCCCCAGCATTTT.

This sequence joins TRBV4-1 and TRBJ2-5; 10 bases map to TRBD2. This CDR3 spans 15 amino acids. The V gene's germline CDR1 is MGHRA and CDR2 YSYEKL. J was trimmed by 3 bases and V by 3 bases; bases with no gene match: 4. The CDR3 protein is CASSQPGLAKETQYF. The CDR3 DNA follows: TGCGCCAGCAGCCAGCCGGGACTAGCGAAAGAGACCCAGTACTTC.

The chain carries TRBV3-1 (or the pseudogene TRBV3-2) and TRBJ1-1; unclear D gene. Trimming cost V 4 bases and J 1 base, with 13 bases left between them. Looked up from germline, CDR1 is LGHDT and CDR2 is YNNKEL (reference sequence). This CDR3 comprises 15 residues. The CDR3 coding sequence is TGTGCCAGCAGCCCTCGGCAGGCCCGGAACACTGAAGCTTTCTTT. Its translation is CASSPRQARNTEAFF.

This clone showed up just a few times. This sequence joins TRBV7-9 and TRBJ2-3, with 7 bases matching TRBD2. The CDR3 totals 14 residues. V dropped 7 bases and J dropped 0; count of bases not matched to a gene: 4. Germline CDR1 is SEHNR and CDR2 is FQNEAQ (reference sequence). In DNA, the CDR3 is TGTGCCAGCACCGGGGAGGGCAGCACAGATACGCAGTATTTT. Protein: CASTGEGSTDTQYF.

The chain uses TRBV10-1 and TRBJ2-3; D is ambiguous. Germline CDR1 is WNHNN and CDR2 is SYGVQD (reference sequence). Trimming left V 3 bases short and J 3 bases short, with 4 bases between. The CDR3 contains 12 residues. CDR3 sequence: CASSDRTDTQYF. The CDR3 coding sequence is TGCGCCAGCAGTGACCGGACAGATACGCAGTATTTT.

The chain recombines TRBV5-1 with TRBJ2-5; perhaps TRBD2 as D (6 bases). The CDR3 extends over 14 amino acids. Germline lookup yields CDR1 SGHRS and CDR2 YFSETQ. V gave up 0 bases and J gave up 3 bases, with 9 bases separating them. CDR3 in amino acids: CASSLAGGKETQYF. The CDR3 nucleotides read TGCGCCAGCAGCTTGGCTGGCGGGAAAGAGACCCAGTACTTC.